This T cell receptor beta chain was recorded in a study of beta chain features in type 1 diabetes. General study points: In every one of the four CD4+ subsets, TCRB CDR3s were moderately but significantly shorter in Type 1 diabetes patients.

This clone was counted a few times. Its antigen is as yet unknown. The entirety of the isolated RNA underwent reverse transcription, so expressed TCRB transcripts were sequenced. Sequencing used immunoSEQ multiplex PCR; TCRdb keeps in-frame clones, though not all of them. The sample lists approximately 600,000 clones, 12% occurring once. Germline CDR1 reads LGHNA; CDR2 reads YNFKEQ. This CDR3 has 17 amino acids. Deletions cut 0 bases from V and 0 bases from J, with 15 bases between. Sequenced input: naive CD4+ T cells from blood. The chain combines TRBV4-2 with TRBJ2-7; no clear D. This TCR came from a man aged 25-40 years with type 1 diabetes. CDR3 sequence reads: CASSQDALRPSSYEQYF. Written as DNA, the CDR3 is TGTGCCAGCAGCCAAGACGCCCTAAGGCCCAGCTCCTACGAGCAGTACTTC.